What follows describes a single TCR beta chain. Its target is not known. The CDR3 sequence is 14 residues long. V was trimmed by 0 bases and J by 2 bases, leaving 7 bases between them. From germline, CDR1 is SGHRS and CDR2 YFSETQ. RNA, once extracted, was reverse transcribed into cDNA for use as the sequencing template. Some clones are missing from TCRdb's copy, which holds only in-frame ones; the method was immunoSEQ multiplex PCR. Here the sample spans approximately 42,000 clones, 50% to 70% being singletons. Described treatment: oral pan-JAK inhibitor, 5-10 mg twice daily. This sample was taken from a study of CD8+ T cells in alopecia areata. Study-level points and caveats: There were many expanded lesional clones persisting in scalp and blood during tofacitinib.

This specimen was CD8+ T cells sorted from blood, taken at week 4, from a patient treated with tofacitinib. The TCR comes from a human donor with alopecia areata. V gene TRBV5-1 combines with J gene TRBJ2-3; D is uncertain. The CDR3 DNA is TGCGCCAGCAGCTTGGAACAGACCACAGATACGCAGTATTTT. This sequence encodes CASSLEQTTDTQYF.